The 8 T cell receptor beta chains reported below all come from one sample, sequenced in a study of control samples from healthy donors and cancer patients. Assay used: immunoSEQ multiplex PCR; TCRdb lists only in-frame clones, some missing. The sample has 120,000 to 150,000 clones, about nine tenths seen once. Material: blood. The source of these receptors is a young man in good health.

J is TRBJ2-2 and V is TRBV25-1; 7 bases are shared with TRBD1. From germline, CDR1 is MGHDK and CDR2 SYGVNS. Unmatched junction bases numbered 8, after V lost 6 bases and J lost 4 bases. The CDR3 runs to 15 residues. The CDR3 sequence is CASSFSGTATGELFF. The CDR3 DNA sequence: TGTGCCAGCAGCTTCTCCGGGACAGCCACCGGGGAGCTGTTTTTT.

The chain combines TRBV7-2 with TRBJ2-7; 9 bases are shared with TRBD1. V shed 3 bases and J 0 bases; nucleotides not matched to a gene: 6. The germline V gene encodes CDR1 SGHTA and CDR2 FQGNSA. The CDR3 has 16 amino acids. CDR3 region: CASSLGQGRGSYEQYF. The DNA for the CDR3 is TGTGCCAGCAGCTTGGGACAGGGTCGCGGCTCCTACGAGCAGTACTTC.

The chain combines TRBV6-5 with TRBJ2-7; 8 bases align to TRBD2. V lost 6 bases and J lost 3; bases outside the gene matches: 1. The CDR3 has 12 amino acids. Germline lookup yields CDR1 MNHEY and CDR2 SVGAGI. CDR3 coding DNA: TGTGCCAGCAGGACTAGCGTCTACGAGCAGTACTTC. Translation gives CASRTSVYEQYF.

The count of this clone is one. The chain links TRBV4-1 to TRBJ2-7; TRBD2 aligns across 10 bases. V lost 1 base and J lost 4; bases outside the gene matches: 4. The CDR3 runs to 15 residues. The germline V gene has CDR1 MGHRA and CDR2 YSYEKL. The CDR3 is CASSQAATSGYEQYF. CDR3 bases: TGCGCCAGCAGCCAAGCCGCGACTAGCGGGTACGAGCAGTACTTC.

The chain recombines TRBV9 with TRBJ2-7; the D gene could be TRBD1 or TRBD2 (5 bases each). The CDR3 is 13 amino acids. Germline V gene data show CDR1 as SGDLS and CDR2 as YYNGEE. Trimming shortened V by 7 bases and J by 4 bases, and 15 bases separated the two germline ends. Written as DNA, the CDR3 is TGTGCCAGCGCGAAAGGGACGGATTACGAGCAGTACTTC. Translation gives CASAKGTDYEQYF. The variable domain in full, completed from reference TRBV9 and TRBJ2-7, reads DSGVTQTPKHLITATGQRVTLRCSPRSGDLSVYWYQQSLDQGLQFLIQYYNGEERAKGNILERFSAQQFPDLHSELNLSSLELGDSALYFCASAKGTDYEQYFGPGTRLTVT.

A few counts support this clone. Sequence at one end of the junction differs from germline and may be a read error. The rearrangement links TRBV11-3 to TRBJ2-7, with D tentatively TRBD2 (6 bases). The CDR3 extends over 15 amino acids. Germline V gives CDR1 SGHNT, CDR2 YENEEA. Here the CDR3 reads CASSLDGEALGEQYF. The CDR3 nucleotides are TGTGCCAGCAGCCTAGACGGGGAGGCCCTTGGCGAGCAGTACTTC.

The chain links TRBV7-9 to TRBJ1-2; 10 positions agree with TRBD1. The CDR3 is 15 residues long. Germline V gene data show CDR1 as SEHNR and CDR2 as FQNEAQ (reference sequence). The V segment lost 4 bases and the J segment 7 bases; nucleotides outside the gene matches: 9. The CDR3 loop reads CASSYGQGVSGGYTF. CDR3 nucleotides: TGTGCCAGCAGCTACGGACAGGGGGTATCAGGTGGCTACACCTTC.

V is TRBV13 and J is TRBJ2-5, with 7 bases lining up with TRBD1. This CDR3 spans 14 amino acids. The junction had 3 bases not matched to a gene; V was cut back by 5 bases and J by 0 bases. Germline assignment: CDR1 PRHDT and CDR2 FYEKMQ (reference sequence). The CDR3 protein is CASSRGQDQETQYF. In nucleotides, the CDR3 is TGTGCCAGCAGCCGCGGACAGGACCAAGAGACCCAGTACTTC.